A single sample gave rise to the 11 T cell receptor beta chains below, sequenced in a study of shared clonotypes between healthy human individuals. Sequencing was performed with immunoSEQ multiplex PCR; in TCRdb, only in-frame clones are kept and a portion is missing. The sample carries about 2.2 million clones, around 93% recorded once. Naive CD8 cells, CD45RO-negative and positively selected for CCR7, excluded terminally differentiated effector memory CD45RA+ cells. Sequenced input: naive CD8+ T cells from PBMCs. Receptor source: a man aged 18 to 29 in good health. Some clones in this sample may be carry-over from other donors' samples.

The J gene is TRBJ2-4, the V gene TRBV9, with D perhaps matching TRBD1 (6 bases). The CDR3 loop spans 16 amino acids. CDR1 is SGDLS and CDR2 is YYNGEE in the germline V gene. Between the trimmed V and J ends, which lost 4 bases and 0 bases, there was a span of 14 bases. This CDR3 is CASSPTGSLAKNIQYF. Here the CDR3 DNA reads TGTGCCAGCAGCCCGACAGGTTCCCTAGCCAAAAACATTCAGTACTTC.

The CDR3 DNA is TGTGCCAGCAGTAAGGGACTAGCGCGATCCAATGAGCAGTTCTTC. Residues: CASSKGLARSNEQFF. The chain recombines TRBV27 with TRBJ2-1; 10 bases match TRBD2. The CDR3 spans 15 residues. Germline assignment: CDR1 MNHEY and CDR2 SMNVEV (reference sequence). Losses at the gene ends were 5 bases for V and 6 bases for J; bases not matched to a gene: 7.

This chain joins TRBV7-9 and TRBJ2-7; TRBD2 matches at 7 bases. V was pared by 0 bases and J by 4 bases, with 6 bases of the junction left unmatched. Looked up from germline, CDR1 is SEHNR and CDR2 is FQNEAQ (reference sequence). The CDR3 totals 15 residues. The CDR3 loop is CASSLAAGTTYEQYF. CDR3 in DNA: TGTGCCAGCAGCTTAGCGGCCGGGACTACTTACGAGCAGTACTTC.

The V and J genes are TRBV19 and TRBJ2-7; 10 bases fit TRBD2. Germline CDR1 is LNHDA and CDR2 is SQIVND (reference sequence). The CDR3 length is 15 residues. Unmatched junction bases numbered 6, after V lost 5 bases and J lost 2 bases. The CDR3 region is CASSLILAGTYEQYF. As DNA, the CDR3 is TGTGCCAGTAGTTTAATACTAGCGGGGACCTACGAGCAGTACTTC. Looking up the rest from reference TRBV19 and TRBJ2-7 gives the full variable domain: DGGITQSPKYLFRKEGQNVTLSCEQNLNHDAMYWYRQDPGQGLRLIYYSQIVNDFQKGDIAEGYSVSREKKESFPLTVTSAQKNPTAFYLCASSLILAGTYEQYFGPGTRLTVT.

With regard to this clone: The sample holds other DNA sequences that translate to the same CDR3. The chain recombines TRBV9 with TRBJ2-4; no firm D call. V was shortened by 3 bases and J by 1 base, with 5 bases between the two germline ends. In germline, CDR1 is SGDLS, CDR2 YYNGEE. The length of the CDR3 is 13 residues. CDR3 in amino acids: CASSAGAKNIQYF. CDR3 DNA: TGTGCCAGCAGCGCCGGGGCCAAAAACATTCAGTACTTC.

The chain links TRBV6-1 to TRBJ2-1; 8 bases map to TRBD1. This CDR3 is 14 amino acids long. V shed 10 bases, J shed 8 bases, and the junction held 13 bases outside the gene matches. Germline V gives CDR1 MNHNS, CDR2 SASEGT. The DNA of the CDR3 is TGTGCCACTTCAGGCGGTGACAGGGGACATGAGCAGTTCTTC. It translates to CATSGGDRGHEQFF.

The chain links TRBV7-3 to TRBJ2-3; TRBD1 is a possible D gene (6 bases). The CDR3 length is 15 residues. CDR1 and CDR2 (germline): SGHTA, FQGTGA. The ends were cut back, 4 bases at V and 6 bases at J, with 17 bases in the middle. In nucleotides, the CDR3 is TGTGCCAGCAGCTGGGGACAACGAATGCGCGATACGCAGTATTTT. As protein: CASSWGQRMRDTQYF.

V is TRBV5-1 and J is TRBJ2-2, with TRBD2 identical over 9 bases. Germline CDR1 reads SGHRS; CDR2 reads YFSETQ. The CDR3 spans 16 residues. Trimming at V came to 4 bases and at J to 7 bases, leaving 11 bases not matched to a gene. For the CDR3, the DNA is TGCGCCAGCAGCCCTTATAGCGGGAGACGAGGCGGGGAGCTGTTTTTT. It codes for CASSPYSGRRGGELFF.

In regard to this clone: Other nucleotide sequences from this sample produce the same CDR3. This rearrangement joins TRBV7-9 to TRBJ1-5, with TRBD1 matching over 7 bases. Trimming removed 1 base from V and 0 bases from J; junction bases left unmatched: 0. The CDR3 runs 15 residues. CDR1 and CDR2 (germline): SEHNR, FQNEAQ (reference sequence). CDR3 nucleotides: TGTGCCAGCAGCTTAGACAGGGGTAGCAATCAGCCCCAGCATTTT. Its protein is CASSLDRGSNQPQHF.

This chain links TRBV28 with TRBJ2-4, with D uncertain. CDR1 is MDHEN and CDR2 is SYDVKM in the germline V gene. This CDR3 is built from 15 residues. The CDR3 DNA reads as TGTGCGTGCGCTAAAAACAAAGTAGCCAAAAACATTCAGTACTTC. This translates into CACAKNKVAKNIQYF.

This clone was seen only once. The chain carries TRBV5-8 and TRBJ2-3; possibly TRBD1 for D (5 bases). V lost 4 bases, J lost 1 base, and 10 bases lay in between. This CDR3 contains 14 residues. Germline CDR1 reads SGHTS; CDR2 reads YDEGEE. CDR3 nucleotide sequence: TGTGCCAGCAGCGTGGACACCCGCACAGATACGCAGTATTTT. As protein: CASSVDTRTDTQYF.